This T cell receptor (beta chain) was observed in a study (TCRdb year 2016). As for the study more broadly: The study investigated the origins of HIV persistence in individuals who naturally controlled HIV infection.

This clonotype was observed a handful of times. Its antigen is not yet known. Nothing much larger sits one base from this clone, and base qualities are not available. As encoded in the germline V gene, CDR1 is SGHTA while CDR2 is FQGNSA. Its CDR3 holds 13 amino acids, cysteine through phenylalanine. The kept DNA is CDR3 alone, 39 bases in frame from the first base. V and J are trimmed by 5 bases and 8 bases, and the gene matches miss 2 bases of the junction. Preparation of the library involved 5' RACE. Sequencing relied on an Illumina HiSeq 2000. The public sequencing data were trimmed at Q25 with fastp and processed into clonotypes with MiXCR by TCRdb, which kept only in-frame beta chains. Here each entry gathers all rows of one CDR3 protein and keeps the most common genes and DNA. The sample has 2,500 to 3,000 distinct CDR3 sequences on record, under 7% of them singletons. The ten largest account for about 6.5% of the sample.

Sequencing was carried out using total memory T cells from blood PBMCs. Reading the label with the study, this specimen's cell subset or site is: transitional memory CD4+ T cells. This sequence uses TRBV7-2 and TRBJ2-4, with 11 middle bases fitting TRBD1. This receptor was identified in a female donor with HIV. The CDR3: CASSGDRGDIQYF. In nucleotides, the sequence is TGTGCCAGCAGCGGGGACAGGGGGGACATTCAGTACTTC.